Each of the 6 T cell receptor beta chains below was sequenced from the same sample in a study of CD8 T cells in Susac syndrome. The RNA input was about 0.5 to 1 ug, and it was reverse transcribed with random hexamers. Each CDR3 protein gets one entry after TCRdb re-called the immunoSEQ multiplex PCR reads with MiXCR. Here the sample spans around 110,000 distinct CDR3 sequences, 96% being singletons. Sequencing was performed on CD4+ T cells from PBMCs. The receptors derive from a human donor with Susac syndrome.

In its sample, this clonotype was seen once. The J gene is TRBJ2-6, the V gene TRBV11-1; D not resolved. This CDR3 is 16 amino acids long. V was trimmed by 5 bases and J by 0 bases, leaving 11 bases between them. CDR1 and CDR2 (germline): SGHAT, FQDESV (reference sequence). CDR3 coding DNA: TGTGCCAGCAGCCGGACCGCCAGCTCTGGGGCCAACGTCCTGACTTTC. It is translated as CASSRTASSGANVLTF.

The chain employs TRBV12-3 or TRBV12-4 and TRBJ2-7; the D is unclear. This CDR3 has 13 residues. V dropped 1 base and J dropped 6 bases, with 10 bases sitting between them. DNA for the CDR3: TGTGCCAGCAGTTTAGGGACCGCCGCCGAGCAGTACTTC. Protein sequence: CASSLGTAAEQYF.

The chain links TRBV9 to TRBJ2-3; TRBD2 agrees at 7 bases. CDR3 length: 16 residues. The V and J ends lost 4 bases and 1 base, in that order; junction bases with no gene match: 9. The V gene's germline CDR1 is SGDLS and CDR2 YYNGEE. CDR3 coding DNA: TGTGCCAGCAGCTACAGCGGACGGGGGGGCACAGATACGCAGTATTTT. This sequence encodes CASSYSGRGGTDTQYF.

The chain links TRBV12-3 or TRBV12-4 to TRBJ2-3; tentatively, D is TRBD2 (5 bases). The CDR3 sequence is 16 residues long. V was trimmed by 1 base and J by 0 bases, leaving 11 bases between them. The CDR3 DNA sequence: TGTGCCAGCAGTTTAGGGAGCGGCTTTAGCACAGATACGCAGTATTTT. This gives the protein CASSLGSGFSTDTQYF.

The CDR3 DNA follows: TGTGCCAGCAGTGTCCAACAGGGGGGTGGAGAGACCCAGTACTTC. This gives the protein CASSVQQGGGETQYF. The chain uses TRBV25-1 and TRBJ2-5, with 8 positions matching TRBD1. V was pared by 4 bases and J by 4 bases, with 8 bases of the junction left unmatched. CDR1 MGHDK and CDR2 SYGVNS come from the germline V gene. The CDR3 totals 15 residues.

The chain joins TRBV24-1 to TRBJ1-5; D unclear. The germline V gene encodes CDR1 KGHDR and CDR2 SFDVKD. The CDR3 spans 15 residues. Deletions cut 4 bases from V and 4 bases from J, with 13 bases between. CDR3 in amino acids: CATSEGGPRNQPQHF. The CDR3 DNA is TGTGCCACCAGTGAGGGCGGGCCACGGAATCAGCCCCAGCATTTT.